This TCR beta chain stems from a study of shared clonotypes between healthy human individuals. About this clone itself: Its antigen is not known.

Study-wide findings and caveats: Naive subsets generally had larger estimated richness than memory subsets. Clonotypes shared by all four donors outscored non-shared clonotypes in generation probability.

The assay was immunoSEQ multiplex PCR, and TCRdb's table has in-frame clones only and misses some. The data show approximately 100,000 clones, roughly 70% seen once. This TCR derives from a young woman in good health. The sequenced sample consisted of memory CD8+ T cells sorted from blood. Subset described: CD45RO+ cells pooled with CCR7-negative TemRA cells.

Written as DNA, the CDR3 is TGTGCCAGCAGCCCCCTCGGGGGTGGGGAGACCCAGTACTTC. Its protein is CASSPLGGGETQYF. V and J are TRBV7-8 and TRBJ2-5, with D perhaps matching TRBD2 (6 bases). This CDR3 comprises 14 residues. Trimming shortened V by 5 bases and J by 5 bases, and 15 bases separated the two germline ends. Germline CDR1 reads SGHVS; CDR2 reads FQNEAQ.